This TCR beta chain originates from a study of post-analysis software for immune sequencing data (dated by TCRdb to about 2015). With regard to the full study: Relapsing-remitting, secondary progressive and progressive-relapsing multiple sclerosis were recorded as disease courses, and subtype annotation was lacking for some patients. A subset of samples was prepared in parallel using single-end sample barcoding, then pooled and co-amplified after Illumina adapter ligation. The patient repertoires were compared against about a dozen previously published healthy control repertoires obtained from donors aged 6 to 25 years.

Library construction relied on PCR. Reads for this sample came from an Illumina HiSeq 2500. To reduce PCR and sequencing biases, unique molecular identifiers were incorporated into the TCR beta cDNA libraries. About 500,000 cDNA molecules were obtained for every 1 to 10 million input T cells, so each molecule roughly corresponded to one T cell. The patient libraries were prepared and sequenced with the same protocol used for the earlier healthy control dataset. Within a given batch, samples were prepared together, multiplexed and sequenced on the same HiSeq lane. As for the authors' bioinformatics: MIGEC handled the raw barcoded reads, throwing out single-read molecular identifier groups before consensus assembly and CDR3 extraction. VDJtools was used for post-analysis of the clonotype tables, and diversity was normalized by down-sampling every dataset to the size of the smallest sample. Repertoire overlap clustering matched CDR3 amino acid but not nucleotide sequences to correct batch-related cross-sample contamination. TCRdb itself trimmed the public reads at Q25 with fastp, ran MiXCR and retained productive beta chains. Each entry is one CDR3 protein sequence, shown with its most common DNA and genes. The V and J calls reflect TCRdb's pipeline rather than the authors' work. The sample table contains fewer than 850,000 distinct CDR3 sequences; only one count was recorded for 30% of them. Around 0.6% of the sample belongs to the ten largest clones.

The research as a whole found: The control group was slightly older than the multiple sclerosis patient group. Four to six TRBV segments, including TRBV5-6, TRBV5-1 and TRBV20-1, were significantly more frequent in patients than controls. Normalized Chao1 diversity was significantly lower in multiple sclerosis patients than controls, suggesting substantial peripheral T-cell clonal expansion. Direct clustering with F measure showed strong co-clustering of samples prepared in the same batch, prompting a batch-effect correction.

Worth noting for this clonotype: This clone's antigen is unknown. The record has no base qualities; no much larger clone is one base away.

V is pruned by 0 bases and J by 2 bases, leaving 4 bases of the junction without a gene match. The CDR3 has 17 amino acids, counting the end cysteine and phenylalanine. Here the CDR3 DNA is all that survives: 51 bases in frame from base 1. CDR1 and CDR2 (DFQATT, SNEGSKA) derive from the germline V gene (reference sequence). TCR beta repertoires were profiled from peripheral blood of 10 to 15 young patients with multiple sclerosis to demonstrate the VDJtools post-analysis software. The multiple sclerosis patients were children and adolescents ranging in age from roughly 6 to 15 years. This sequence originates from a girl between 10 and 17 years old with multiple sclerosis. The sample comprised blood. This receptor chain uses TRBV20-1 and TRBJ2-1; TRBD2 matches 13 bases in the middle. The DNA is as follows: TGCAGTGCTAGAGATACTAGCGGGAGGGTCACCTACAATGAGCAGTTCTTC. Translated, it gives CSARDTSGRVTYNEQFF.